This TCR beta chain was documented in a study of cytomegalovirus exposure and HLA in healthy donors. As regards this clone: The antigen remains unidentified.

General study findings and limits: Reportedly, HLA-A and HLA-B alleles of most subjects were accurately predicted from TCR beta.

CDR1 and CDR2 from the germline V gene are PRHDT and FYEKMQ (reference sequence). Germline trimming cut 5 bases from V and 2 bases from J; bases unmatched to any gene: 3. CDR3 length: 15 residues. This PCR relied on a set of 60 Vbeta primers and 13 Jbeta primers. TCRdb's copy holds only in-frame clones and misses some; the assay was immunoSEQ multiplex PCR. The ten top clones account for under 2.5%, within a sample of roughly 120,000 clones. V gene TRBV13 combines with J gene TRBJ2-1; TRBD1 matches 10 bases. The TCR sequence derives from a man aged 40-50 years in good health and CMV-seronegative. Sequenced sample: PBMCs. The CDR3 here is CASSATGGAYNEQFF. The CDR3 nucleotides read TGTGCCAGCAGCGCGACAGGGGGCGCCTACAATGAGCAGTTCTTC.